This T cell receptor beta chain is drawn from a study of blood T cell repertoires in COVID-19. Whole-study context: Researchers got acute and convalescent COVID-19 samples from the United States, Italy and Spain.

In the original workflow: Amplified reference gene primers provided the basis for estimating nucleated cell counts. Data came from immunoSEQ multiplex PCR; TCRdb stores just in-frame clones and leaves some out. The V and J calls and clone size were taken over from that table, and D and trimming were inferred from the DNA. Here the sample spans around 80,000 clones, 82% being singletons. Germline CDR1 reads SNHLY; CDR2 reads FYNNEI. Trimming took 6 bases from V and 4 from J; bases not matched to a gene: 5. There are 13 residues in the CDR3. Sample: peripheral blood. This TCR derives from a human donor in a cohort sampled during active COVID-19. The rearrangement joins TRBV2 to TRBJ1-2; 7 bases line up with TRBD1. In DNA form, the CDR3 reads TGTGCCAGCAGCCTGGGACAGCTCTATGGCTACACCTTC. Protein: CASSLGQLYGYTF.